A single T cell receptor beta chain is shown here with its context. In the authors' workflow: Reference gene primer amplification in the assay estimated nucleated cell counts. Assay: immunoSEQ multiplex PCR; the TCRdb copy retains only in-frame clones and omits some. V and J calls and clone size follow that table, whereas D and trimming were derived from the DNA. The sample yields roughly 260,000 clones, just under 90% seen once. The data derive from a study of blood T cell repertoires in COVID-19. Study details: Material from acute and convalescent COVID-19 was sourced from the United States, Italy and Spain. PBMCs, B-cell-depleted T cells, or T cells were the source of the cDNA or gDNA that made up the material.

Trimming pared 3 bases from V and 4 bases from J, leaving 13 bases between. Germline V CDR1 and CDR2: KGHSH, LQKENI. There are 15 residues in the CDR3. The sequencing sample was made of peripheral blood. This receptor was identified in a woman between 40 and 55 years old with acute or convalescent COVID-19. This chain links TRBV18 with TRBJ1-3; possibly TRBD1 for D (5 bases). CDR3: CASSPLQESGNTIYF. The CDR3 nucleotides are TGTGCCAGCTCACCTCTACAGGAATCAGGAAACACCATATATTTT.